What follows are 17 T cell receptor beta chains derived from one specimen sequenced in a study of T cells in narcolepsy. Some clones are missing from TCRdb's copy, which holds only in-frame ones; the method was immunoSEQ multiplex PCR. The sample carries some 16,000 clones, about 85% recorded once. What was sequenced was memory (CD45RA-) CD4+ T cells from blood. Source of these receptors: a human donor in good health.

The rearrangement joins TRBV30 to TRBJ1-2; D is uncertain. V dropped 0 bases and J dropped 1 base, with 6 bases sitting between them. Germline CDR1 GTSNPN, CDR2 SVGIG (reference sequence). This CDR3 region has 13 residues. DNA for the CDR3: TGTGCCTGGAGTGTAGGATTTAACTATGGCTACACCTTC. It yields the protein CAWSVGFNYGYTF.

The rearrangement uses TRBV30 and TRBJ1-3; perhaps TRBD1 as D (5 bases). The CDR3 is 14 residues long. V lost 0 bases and J 0 bases, leaving 6 bases between the germline ends. Germline V CDR1 and CDR2: GTSNPN, SVGIG (reference sequence). CDR3 amino acids: CAWSVQGSGNTIYF. CDR3 DNA sequence: TGTGCCTGGAGTGTCCAGGGCTCTGGAAACACCATATATTTT.

CDR3 in amino acids: CASSLFSGGSSGANVLTF. CDR3 nucleotide sequence: TGCGCCAGCAGCTTGTTCAGCGGGGGTTCCTCTGGGGCCAACGTCCTGACTTTC. This rearrangement joins TRBV5-1 to TRBJ2-6, with 8 bases aligning to TRBD2. V lost 1 base, J lost 0 bases, and 6 bases stayed unmatched. This CDR3 is 18 amino acids long. From germline, CDR1 is SGHRS and CDR2 YFSETQ.

The CDR3 DNA follows: TGTGCCAGCAGTGAAGGGGGGTCAGGGAGGTATGGCTACACCTTC. Its translation is CASSEGGSGRYGYTF. The chain is built from TRBV2 and TRBJ1-2; a possible D gene is TRBD1 (5 bases). This CDR3 region has 15 residues. CDR1 is SNHLY and CDR2 is FYNNEI in the germline V gene. V lost 1 base, J lost 5 bases, and 14 bases lay in between.

J is TRBJ2-7 and V is TRBV6-1; D gene ambiguous. The CDR3 is 13 amino acids. Trimming took off 5 bases at V and 2 bases at J, with 10 bases between the two ends. In germline, CDR1 is MNHNS, CDR2 SASEGT. The CDR3 reads CASSRTATYEQYF. Here the CDR3 DNA reads TGTGCCAGCAGTCGGACGGCTACCTACGAGCAGTACTTC.

This sequence joins TRBV25-1 and TRBJ2-7; D gene unclear. Trimming stripped 3 bases from V and 5 bases from J, with 14 bases between. The CDR3 has 14 amino acids. In germline, CDR1 is MGHDK, CDR2 SYGVNS. CDR3 loop: CASSEPGYLDEQYF. The CDR3 nucleotides are TGTGCCAGCAGTGAGCCGGGTTATCTCGACGAGCAGTACTTC.

V usage is TRBV5-4 and J usage is TRBJ1-1; D gene ambiguous. This CDR3 is built from 14 residues. Germline CDR1 and CDR2: SGHNT and YYREEE (reference sequence). V lost 4 bases to trimming and J lost 0 bases, with 10 bases between them. The CDR3 loop is CASSLPTLNTEAFF. The DNA of the CDR3 is TGTGCCAGCAGCCTACCCACACTGAACACTGAAGCTTTCTTT.

The rearrangement links TRBV10-3 to TRBJ2-7; possibly TRBD2 for D (6 bases). The germline V gene encodes CDR1 ENHRY and CDR2 SYGVKD. The V and J ends lost 6 bases and 5 bases respectively, with 17 bases between them. CDR3 length equals 14 residues. Here the CDR3 reads CAISAGLDEDEQYF. The CDR3 coding sequence is TGTGCCATCAGCGCGGGACTCGACGAGGACGAGCAGTACTTC.

Worth noting for this clone: The sample holds other DNA sequences that translate to the same CDR3. This chain links TRBV5-1 with TRBJ2-1, with 12 bases lining up with TRBD2. This CDR3 contains 15 residues. Trimming cost V 3 bases and J 6 bases; bases outside gene matches: 4. Per germline, CDR1 SGHRS and CDR2 YFSETQ. The CDR3 protein is CASSSRLAGVNEQFF. The DNA for the CDR3 is TGCGCCAGCAGCTCGCGACTAGCGGGAGTCAATGAGCAGTTCTTC.

J is TRBJ1-1 and V is TRBV6-6; TRBD1 matches at 8 bases. J gave up 1 base and V 6 bases, and 1 base lay outside the gene matches. CDR1 is MNHNY, CDR2 SVGAGI, per germline (reference sequence). The CDR3 sequence is 13 residues long. In DNA form, the CDR3 reads TGTGCCAGCAGAGACAGGGGGAACACTGAAGCTTTCTTT. Its translation: CASRDRGNTEAFF.

This clone was recorded a few times. This sample includes further DNA sequences coding for the same CDR3. This sequence joins TRBV10-3 and TRBJ1-4; no reliable D call. The CDR3 sequence is 12 residues long. CDR1 and CDR2 from the germline V gene are ENHRY and SYGVKD. V dropped 4 bases and J dropped 5 bases, with 5 bases sitting between them. The CDR3 coding sequence is TGTGCCATCAGTGGAACGAATGAAAAACTGTTTTTT. Its translation: CAISGTNEKLFF.

Notes on this clone: Other DNA sequences in this specimen translate into the identical CDR3. V and J are TRBV29-1 and TRBJ2-3, with D uncertain. This CDR3 is built from 13 residues. V dropped 3 bases and J dropped 2 bases, with 9 bases sitting between them. Germline CDR1 and CDR2: SQVTM and ANQGSEA. The CDR3 here is CSVDHSHTDTQYF. The CDR3 bases are TGCAGCGTTGACCACTCCCACACAGATACGCAGTATTTT.

This rearrangement joins TRBV19 to TRBJ1-3, with TRBD1 as a possible D gene (6 bases). The CDR3 contains 16 residues. The V gene's germline CDR1 is LNHDA and CDR2 SQIVND (reference sequence). The ends were cut back, 4 bases at V and 0 bases at J, with 13 bases in the middle. CDR3 loop: CASSTRGGGSGNTIYF. The DNA for the CDR3 is TGTGCCAGTAGTACCCGAGGGGGTGGCTCTGGAAACACCATATATTTT.

This clone was picked up a small number of times. This sequence joins TRBV7-8 and TRBJ1-3; D gene ambiguous. With 4 bases removed from V and 5 bases from J, the gap between germline ends came to 6 bases. The CDR3 has 12 residues. Germline V gene data show CDR1 as SGHVS and CDR2 as FQNEAQ. Here the CDR3 DNA reads TGTGCCAGCAGCTACGACAGAAACACCATATATTTT. Its translation: CASSYDRNTIYF.

This clone turned up a few times. V is TRBV11-2 and J is TRBJ2-5; 7 bases map to TRBD2. The CDR3 contains 15 residues. Losses at the gene ends were 7 bases for V and 5 bases for J; bases not matched to a gene: 13. CDR1 is SGHAT, CDR2 FQNNGV, per germline. CDR3 amino acids: CASTHPGGPGETQYF. CDR3 DNA sequence: TGTGCCAGCACCCACCCGGGGGGACCGGGTGAGACCCAGTACTTC.

The genes are TRBV19 and TRBJ2-5; D might be TRBD1 (6 bases). Trimming removed 2 bases from V and 0 bases from J, with 13 bases in between. In germline, CDR1 is LNHDA, CDR2 SQIVND (reference sequence). The CDR3 consists of 16 residues. The CDR3 DNA follows: TGTGCCAGTAGTATAATGGGGGCAGGGGACCAAGAGACCCAGTACTTC. Translated: CASSIMGAGDQETQYF.

This sequence joins TRBV7-2 and TRBJ2-5, with D possibly matching TRBD2 (6 bases). The CDR3 extends over 13 amino acids. Germline assignment: CDR1 SGHTA and CDR2 FQGNSA. Trimming took off 5 bases at V and 5 bases at J, with 12 bases between the two ends. CDR3 in DNA: TGTGCCAGCAGCCGGGGGTCGTGGGAGACCCAGTACTTC. Amino acid sequence: CASSRGSWETQYF.